This T cell receptor beta chain was profiled in a study of blood T cells in healthy people across ages. Whole-study findings and limits: Age showed a roughly linear inverse relationship with TCR beta diversity per million T cells.

Trimming took off 1 base at V and 8 bases at J, with 11 bases between the two ends. This CDR3 has 13 residues. Per the germline V gene, CDR1 is KGHSH and CDR2 is LQKENI. PCR was performed a second time for roughly 7 to 11 cycles using a sample-barcoded 5' primer and a J-beta primer mix. TCRdb reanalysed the 5' RACE reads using MiXCR and keeps one entry per CDR3 protein. Of about 1.4 million distinct CDR3 sequences in the sample, approximately 59% are singletons; the top ten hold 6.5% to 8%. Concerning this clonotype: Its specificity is unknown.

Material: blood. The chain has TRBV18 and TRBJ1-2; possibly TRBD1 for D (6 bases). This sequence originates from a man between 18 and 35 years old in good health. CDR3 nucleotide sequence: TGTGCCAGCTCACCACTGGCAGGGGACGGCTACACCTTC. Protein sequence: CASSPLAGDGYTF.